These 5 T cell receptor beta chains were all obtained from the same sample, sequenced in a study of blood T cell repertoires in COVID-19. Libraries were prepared by immunoSEQ multiplex PCR; TCRdb keeps only in-frame clonotypes and omits some of them. The table lists 60,000 to 85,000 clones, 88% of them singletons. The sample comprised peripheral blood. These receptors came from a woman older than 75 with active or convalescent COVID-19.

The chain is built from TRBV6-2 or TRBV6-3 and TRBJ2-5; a possible D gene is TRBD1 (5 bases). The CDR3 spans 13 residues. The V gene's germline CDR1 is MNHEY and CDR2 SVGEGT. V lost 4 bases and J 3 bases, leaving 9 bases between the germline ends. The CDR3 DNA is TGTGCCAGCAGTTCGCAGGGCGAAGAGACCCAGTACTTC. It is translated as CASSSQGEETQYF.

This chain links TRBV10-3 with TRBJ1-2; possibly TRBD1 for D (6 bases). The CDR3 runs 15 residues. Germline CDR1 reads ENHRY; CDR2 reads SYGVKD. Trimming shortened V by 2 bases and J by 5 bases, and 15 bases separated the two germline ends. CDR3 loop: CAISEMGGRRYGYTF. The DNA for the CDR3 is TGTGCCATCAGTGAGATGGGGGGGCGACGGTATGGCTACACCTTC.

V gene TRBV4-1 combines with J gene TRBJ2-5; no firm D call. The CDR3 covers 15 residues. V lost 2 bases, J lost 4 bases, and 14 bases lay in between. The V gene's germline CDR1 is MGHRA and CDR2 YSYEKL. CDR3 in DNA: TGCGCCAGCAGCCAACTAAGAGGTCTCGGAGAGACCCAGTACTTC. As protein: CASSQLRGLGETQYF.

This clone has just one count. This chain uses TRBV25-1 with TRBJ1-1, with 8 bases fitting TRBD1. Germline V CDR1 and CDR2: MGHDK, SYGVNS. CDR3 length: 15 residues. With V trimmed by 4 bases and J by 5 bases, 9 bases remained unmatched. CDR3 sequence: CASSAPQGVWTEAFF. In DNA form, the CDR3 reads TGTGCCAGCAGTGCACCACAGGGGGTGTGGACTGAAGCTTTCTTT.

This clone appeared a few times. This chain joins TRBV11-2 and TRBJ1-1; TRBD1 matches at 12 bases. V shed 7 bases and J 4 bases; nucleotides not matched to a gene: 7. The germline gives CDR1 SGHAT, CDR2 FQNNGV. The CDR3 sequence is 15 residues long. The DNA for the CDR3 is TGTGCCAGCAACCCGGGACAGGGGGCCGGCACTGAAGCTTTCTTT. It translates to CASNPGQGAGTEAFF.